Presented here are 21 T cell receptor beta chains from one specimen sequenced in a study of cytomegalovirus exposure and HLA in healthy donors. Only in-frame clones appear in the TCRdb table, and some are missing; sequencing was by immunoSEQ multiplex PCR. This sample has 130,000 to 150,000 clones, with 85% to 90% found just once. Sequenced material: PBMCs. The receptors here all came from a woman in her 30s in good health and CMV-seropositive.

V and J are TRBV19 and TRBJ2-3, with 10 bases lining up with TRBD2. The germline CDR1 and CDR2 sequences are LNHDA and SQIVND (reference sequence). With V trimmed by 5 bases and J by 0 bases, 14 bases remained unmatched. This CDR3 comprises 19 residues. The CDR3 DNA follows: TGTGCCAGTAGTGACCGACTAGCGGGTTATATTTCTAGCACAGATACGCAGTATTTT. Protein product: CASSDRLAGYISSTDTQYF.

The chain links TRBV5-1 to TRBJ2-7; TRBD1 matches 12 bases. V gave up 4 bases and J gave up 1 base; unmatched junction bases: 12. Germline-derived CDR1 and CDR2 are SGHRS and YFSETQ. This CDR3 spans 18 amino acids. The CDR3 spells CASSPLAGQGARSYEQYF. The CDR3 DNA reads TGCGCCAGCAGCCCCTTAGCGGGACAGGGGGCGCGGTCCTACGAGCAGTACTTC.

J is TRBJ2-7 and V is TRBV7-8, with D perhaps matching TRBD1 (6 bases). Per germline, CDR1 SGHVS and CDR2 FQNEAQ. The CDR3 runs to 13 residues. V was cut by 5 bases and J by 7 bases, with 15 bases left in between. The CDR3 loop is CASSTGRGWEQYF. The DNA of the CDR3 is TGTGCCAGCAGCACAGGCAGGGGCTGGGAGCAGTACTTC.

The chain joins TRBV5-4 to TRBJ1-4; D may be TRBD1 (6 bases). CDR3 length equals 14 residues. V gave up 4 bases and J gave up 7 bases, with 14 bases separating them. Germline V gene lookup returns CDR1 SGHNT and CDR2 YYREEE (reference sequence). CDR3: CASSTGGAPEKLFF. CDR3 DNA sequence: TGTGCCAGCAGCACCGGGGGGGCACCTGAAAAACTGTTTTTT.

The CDR3 nucleotides are TGCGCCAGCAGTTTTACCGGGACTAGCGGGAACATTCAGTACTTC. Amino acids: CASSFTGTSGNIQYF. This sequence joins TRBV5-1 and TRBJ2-4, with 12 bases matching TRBD2. The CDR3 is 15 residues long. J was trimmed by 7 bases and V by 5 bases; bases with no gene match: 7. Germline lookup yields CDR1 SGHRS and CDR2 YFSETQ.

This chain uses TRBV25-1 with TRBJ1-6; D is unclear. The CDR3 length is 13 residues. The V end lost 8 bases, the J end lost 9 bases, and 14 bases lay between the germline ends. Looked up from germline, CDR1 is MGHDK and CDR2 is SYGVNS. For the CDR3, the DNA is TGTGCCAGCCGAGATGCCTTAAGTTCACCCCTCCACTTT. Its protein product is CASRDALSSPLHF.

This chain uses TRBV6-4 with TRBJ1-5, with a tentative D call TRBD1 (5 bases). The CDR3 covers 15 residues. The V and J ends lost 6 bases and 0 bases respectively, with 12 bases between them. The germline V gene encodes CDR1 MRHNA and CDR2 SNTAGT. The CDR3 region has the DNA TGTGCCAGCAGGGCCGACAGCTTTAGCAATCAGCCCCAGCATTTT. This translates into CASRADSFSNQPQHF.

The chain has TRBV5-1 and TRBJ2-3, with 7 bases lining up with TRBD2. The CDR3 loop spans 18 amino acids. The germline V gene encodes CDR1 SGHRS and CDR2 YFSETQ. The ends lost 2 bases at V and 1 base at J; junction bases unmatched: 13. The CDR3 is CASSLALTSRLGTDTQYF. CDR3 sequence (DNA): TGCGCCAGCAGCTTAGCCCTGACTAGCCGGTTAGGCACAGATACGCAGTATTTT.

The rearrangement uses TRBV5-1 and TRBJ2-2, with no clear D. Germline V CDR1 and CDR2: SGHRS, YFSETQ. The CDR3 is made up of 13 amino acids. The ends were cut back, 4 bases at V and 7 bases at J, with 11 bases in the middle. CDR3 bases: TGCGCCAGCAGCACCCGTTGGAGCGGGGAGCTGTTTTTT. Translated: CASSTRWSGELFF. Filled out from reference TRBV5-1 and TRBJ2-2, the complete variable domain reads KAGVTQTPRYLIKTRGQQVTLSCSPISGHRSVSWYQQTPGQGLQFLFEYFSETQRNKGNFPGRFSGRQFSNSRSEMNVSTLELGDSALYLCASSTRWSGELFFGEGSRLTVL.

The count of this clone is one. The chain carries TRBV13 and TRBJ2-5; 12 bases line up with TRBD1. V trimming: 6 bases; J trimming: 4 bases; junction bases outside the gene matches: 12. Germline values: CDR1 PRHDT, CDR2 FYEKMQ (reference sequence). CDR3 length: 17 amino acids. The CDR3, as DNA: TGTGCCAGCAGTAACCCCCGGGACAGGGGGCGCGGAGAGACCCAGTACTTC. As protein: CASSNPRDRGRGETQYF.

This CDR3 reads CASSSAGEETQYF. DNA for the CDR3: TGTGCCAGCAGCTCCGCGGGGGAAGAGACCCAGTACTTC. The chain employs TRBV27 and TRBJ2-5; 7 nucleotides agree with TRBD2. Germline V gene sequence: CDR1 MNHEY, CDR2 SMNVEV (reference sequence). The trim removed 6 bases at V and 3 bases at J, leaving 4 bases unmatched. The CDR3 loop spans 13 amino acids.

The CDR3 bases are TGTGCCAGCAGTCCTACAGGCTCTGGAAACACCATATATTTT. The encoded protein is CASSPTGSGNTIYF. The chain couples TRBV2 to TRBJ1-3, with a tentative D call TRBD1 (5 bases). The CDR3 length is 14 residues. Looked up from germline, CDR1 is SNHLY and CDR2 is FYNNEI. V lost 5 bases to trimming and J lost 0 bases, with 8 bases between them.

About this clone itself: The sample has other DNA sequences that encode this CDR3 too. CDR3 nucleotides: TGCGCCAGCAGCTTGGACGGGATGAACACTGAAGCTTTCTTT. Translation: CASSLDGMNTEAFF. This chain joins TRBV5-1 and TRBJ1-1, with unresolved D. This CDR3 contains 14 residues. V lost 0 bases and J 0 bases, leaving 6 bases between the germline ends. CDR1 SGHRS and CDR2 YFSETQ come from the germline V gene.

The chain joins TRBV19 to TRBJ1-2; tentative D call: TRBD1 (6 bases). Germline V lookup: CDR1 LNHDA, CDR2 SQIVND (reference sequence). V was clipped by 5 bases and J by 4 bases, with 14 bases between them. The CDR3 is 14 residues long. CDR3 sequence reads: CASSGYQGTYGYTF. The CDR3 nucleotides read TGTGCCAGTAGTGGCTATCAGGGGACCTATGGCTACACCTTC.

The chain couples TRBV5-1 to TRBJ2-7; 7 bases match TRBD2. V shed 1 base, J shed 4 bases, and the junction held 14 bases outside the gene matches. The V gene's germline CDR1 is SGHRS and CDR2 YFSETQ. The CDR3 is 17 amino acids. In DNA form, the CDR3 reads TGCGCCAGCAGCTTGAGAAGAGGGGAGGGTTTCTTTTACGAGCAGTACTTC. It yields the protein CASSLRRGEGFFYEQYF.

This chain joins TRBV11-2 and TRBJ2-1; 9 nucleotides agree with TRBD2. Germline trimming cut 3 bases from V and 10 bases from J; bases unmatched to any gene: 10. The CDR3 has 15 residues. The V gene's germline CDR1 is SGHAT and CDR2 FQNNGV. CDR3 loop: CASSFVVAGVSEQFF. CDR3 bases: TGTGCCAGCAGCTTTGTAGTAGCGGGAGTAAGCGAGCAGTTCTTC.

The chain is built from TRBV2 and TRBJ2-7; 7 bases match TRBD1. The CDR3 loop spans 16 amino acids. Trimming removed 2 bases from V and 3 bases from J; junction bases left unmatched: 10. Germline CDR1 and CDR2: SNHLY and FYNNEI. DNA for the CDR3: TGTGCCAGCAGTGAAAAGGCTCTGACAGGGAACTACGAGCAGTACTTC. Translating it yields CASSEKALTGNYEQYF.

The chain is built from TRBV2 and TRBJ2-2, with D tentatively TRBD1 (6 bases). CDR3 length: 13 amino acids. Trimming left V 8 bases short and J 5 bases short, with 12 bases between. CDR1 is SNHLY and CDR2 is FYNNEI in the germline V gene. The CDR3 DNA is TGTGCCAGCCCCGACAGGTTAACCGGGGAGCTGTTTTTT. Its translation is CASPDRLTGELFF.

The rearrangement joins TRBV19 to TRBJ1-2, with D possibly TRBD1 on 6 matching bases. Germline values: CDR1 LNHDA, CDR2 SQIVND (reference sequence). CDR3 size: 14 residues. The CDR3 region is CATSYGGGNYGYTF. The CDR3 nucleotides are TGTGCTACAAGTTATGGGGGCGGTAACTATGGCTACACCTTC.

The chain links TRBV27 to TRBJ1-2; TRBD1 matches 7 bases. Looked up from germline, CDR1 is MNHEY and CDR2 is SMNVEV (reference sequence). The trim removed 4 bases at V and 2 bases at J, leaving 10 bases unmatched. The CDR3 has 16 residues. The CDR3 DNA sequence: TGTGCCAGCAGTTCTTGGCGGACGACAGGGAACTATGGCTACACCTTC. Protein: CASSSWRTTGNYGYTF.

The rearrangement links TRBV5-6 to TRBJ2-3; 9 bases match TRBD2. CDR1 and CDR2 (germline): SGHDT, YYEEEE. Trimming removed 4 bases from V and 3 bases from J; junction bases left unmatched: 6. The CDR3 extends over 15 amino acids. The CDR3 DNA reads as TGTGCCAGCAGCCGACAGACTAGCGGAACAGATACGCAGTATTTT. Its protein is CASSRQTSGTDTQYF.